This T cell receptor (beta chain) was identified in a study of cytomegalovirus exposure and HLA in healthy donors (dated by TCRdb to 2017 to 2019). In terms of the full investigation: An earlier analysis of approximately 640 of the donors reported approximately 300 Gb of sequence data and 117 million unique TCR beta sequences from roughly 180 million T cells. Around 300 gigabases of sequencing data and approximately 84 million unique TCR sequences were included in an early release covering around 600 HLA-typed donors. The genetic ancestry cluster associated with self-reported Caucasian donors included 81% of the 300 to 400 genotyped donors. The study aimed to test whether cataloging public T cell receptors could reveal signatures of past pathogen exposure. The study used immunosequencing to profile the T cell repertoires of under 700 subjects and linked those repertoires to cytomegalovirus serostatus. Along with the roughly 710-subject first cohort, a separate validation cohort of about 110 different subjects was used. The study combined high-throughput TCR immunosequencing, statistical association of individual TCRs with disease status, and machine learning to predict cytomegalovirus infection status. A later analysis re-analyzed previously published TCR beta repertoires from roughly 690 donors and added high-resolution HLA genotyping to study TCR occurrence patterns. The later analysis used no new phenotypic data to find candidate immune exposures, relying instead on TCR beta sequences and their occurrence across donors. An earlier analysis of some 600 of the donors applied high-throughput TCR beta sequencing to assess whether each TCR beta V gene segment acted as functional or pseudogenic. Donor age, sex, ethnicity and CMV serostatus were compiled alongside the repertoire data. Genome-wide SNP genotypes for about three fifths of the roughly 670 donors were used in a later genetic analysis, which treated that subset as a discovery cohort. Every repertoire in the discovery cohort had been generated on one and the same sequencing platform. Both class I and class II loci were covered by HLA typing, at four-digit resolution. Typing coverage varied by locus: about 629-640 donors for A, B, C, DRB1 and DQB1; approximately 560 for DQA1; more than 600 for DPA1; around 450 for DPB1. Several DR-DQ haplotypes were handled as single units for association and clustering, since linkage in the cohort was strong. On average, about 200,000 unique TCR beta nucleotide sequences were sequenced per donor among fewer than 500 genotyped donors of the cohort, with 15% to 20% of those sequences being non-productive. Study-wide findings and limitations: Compared with equally common non-associated chains, HLA-associated TCR beta chains in a later analysis were more clonally expanded and had lower generation probabilities. According to a later genetic analysis, donors in an Asian-associated ancestry cluster had fewer N-insertions in productive TCRs than the approximately 670-donor mean. Sequencing depth was assumed to be roughly uniform across donors in the presence/absence analyses, though that assumption may not hold. Because the 87-base-pair reads could not distinguish some IMGT-functional V segments, including TRBV6-2 and TRBV6-3, those segments were excluded. Linkage disequilibrium might explain the correlated functional status among segregating V segments, but an unknown experimental factor could not be ruled out. A later analysis found that TCR association rates varied across HLA loci, with DRB1 alleles showing the most associated TCRs and HLA-C alleles the fewest. A cluster of highly shared sequence variants was judged likely to represent a technical artifact of the sequencing pipeline. Assigning TCR associations to individual alleles was difficult when HLA alleles, especially DR and DQ, strongly co-occurred. At a false discovery rate of 0.05, a later analysis linked about 17,000 TCR beta sequences to specific HLA alleles. A further reported finding was that TCR beta sequences accurately predicted the HLA-A and HLA-B alleles for most subjects in the first cohort. Most CMV-associated TCR beta chains appeared to be HLA-restricted in a later analysis, and the HLA associations seemed to be driven largely by CMV exposure. In the study, 150 to 200 TCR beta chains were listed as associated with cytomegalovirus. In this cohort, only TCR beta chains were sequenced, and detectable features were limited by the absence of alpha or paired-chain data. A few of the identified cytomegalovirus-associated TCR beta chains were confirmed in vitro to be specific for cytomegalovirus antigens. Most TCR sequences were observed very rarely across donors, whereas some public TCRs were present in many individuals. Because counts were too low, about 18 rarely observed V segments, including chromosome 9 orphons, were excluded from the earlier analysis of fewer than 650 of the donors. An earlier analysis of approximately 570 of the donors showed that most TCR beta V segments appeared in productive rearrangements either about 87% or about 30% of the time, which broadly matched IMGT annotations. Cytomegalovirus status was reported to be diagnosed by the classifier with high specificity and sensitivity in both the original and validation cohorts. Because HLA typing was missing for some donors at each locus, association tests included only the typed subset. The authors suggested that the approach could potentially be extended to other disease states and immunological phenotypes. In a later genetic analysis, a missense DCLRE1C variant was associated with V-gene and J-gene trimming of TCR beta chains, and the association was replicated in an independent cohort. A later analysis reported that several top co-occurrence clusters appeared linked to parvovirus B19, influenza, CMV and Epstein-Barr virus. The only immune exposure information available for the cohort was CMV serostatus.

Reading from cysteine to phenylalanine, the CDR3 counts 13 amino acids. The DNA shown is the 39-base CDR3, in frame from base 1. Trimming costs V 3 bases and J 0 bases, and their ends lie 6 bases apart. CDR1 and CDR2 were assigned from the germline V gene as WSHSY and SAAADI. The cohort was made up of approximately 700 healthy bone marrow donors. Cohort members were all nominally healthy when sampled, although unrecorded immune exposures were likely present. The donor was CMV seropositive and was included in the group of about 290 seropositive cohort members. A peripheral blood sample was collected from each donor, and TCR beta sequencing was performed on peripheral blood mononuclear cells. Genomic DNA extraction from the blood cell samples was performed with the Qiagen DNeasy Blood Extraction Kit. The library was produced with the immunoSEQ multiplex PCR assay. For the multiplex PCR, a mixture combining 60 forward primers for TCR Vbeta segments and 13 reverse primers for TCR Jbeta segments was used. Amplification of the CDR3 region of rearranged TCR beta genes was performed with a multiplex PCR assay on genomic DNA. Amplified TCR beta libraries were sequenced as 87-base-pair reads on the Illumina HiSeq System. Concerning the study's data processing: Across the 600 to 700 repertoires, a later analysis counted approximately 83 million unique TCR beta chains, 9 million to 14 million of which were shared by at least two donors. A nearest-neighbor algorithm error-corrected the raw reads and collapsed the reads into unique sequences, merging closely related sequences to remove PCR and sequencing errors. Alignment of CDR3 sequences to IMGT reference sequences was used to assign V, D and J gene segments. For a sequence to be retained, a match of at least six nucleotides to both a V gene segment and a J gene segment was required. Rearrangements were classified as productive when the CDR3 lacked stop codons and remained in frame with V and J, and all other rearrangements were classified as non-productive. Following IMGT convention, CDR3 was defined as the stretch from the second conserved V-encoded cysteine up to the conserved J-encoded phenylalanine. Sequences without an unambiguous match to a single V gene segment were excluded from the earlier analysis of several hundred of the donors. An earlier analysis of around 600 of the donors classified V segments as functional when productive rearrangements were above 56.7% and as segregating when the standard deviation between donors was above 5%. A statistical classification framework was built for diagnosing cytomegalovirus status from the catalog of TCR beta chain sequences. A later analysis assigned V and J genes by comparing TCR nucleotide sequences with IMGT/GENE-DB human TR gene sequences. A later analysis assigned CDR3 sequences and most-parsimonious VDJ recombination scenarios with the TCRdist pipeline. In a later analysis, every TCR beta chain was defined by the combination of its CDR3 amino acid sequence and its V-gene family, and reads without a unique V-gene family were dropped. A later analysis removed nearly 600 highly shared, low-generation-probability nucleotide sequences to deal with suspected cross-contamination and a sequencing artifact. A later analysis calculated a clonal expansion index for each public chain from normalized within-repertoire ranks of inferred template counts. In a later analysis, generation probabilities were computed with a VDJ recombination model fitted to out-of-frame rearrangements, and the resulting probabilities were checked against IGoR. A later analysis scored TCR-TCR, TCR-HLA and TCR-CMV co-occurrence with hypergeometric tests, applying a repertoire-size bias correction to TCR pairs. A later analysis estimated false discovery rates by permuting HLA or CMV assignments 20 times. In a later analysis, co-occurring TCRs were grouped with DBSCAN, and TCRdist sequence similarity was added when clustering was performed within HLA-allele-positive subsets. Repertoires with fewer than 30,000 or more than 120,000 public chains, plus five repertoires with anomalous nucleotide sharing, were excluded from co-occurrence clustering. TCRdb carries this immuneACCESS record with in-frame sequences only. Its versions omit some clonotypes, under half of them owing to an unresolved V gene in the studies checked, with the rest unexplained. The D gene and trimming were derived from the DNA, and the V and J assignments and clone size from that table. Within this sample are around 100,000 clones, with around 83% of them counted one time only. 22% of the sample comes from the top ten.

In the case of this clone: This clone's antigen is unknown. Base qualities are not at hand, and no much larger clone is one base apart. Other DNA sequences within the sample encode an identical CDR3.

The sequence was obtained from a man younger than 40 in good health and CMV-seropositive. Recombination connected TRBV10-2 to TRBJ2-7, with the D gene call left open. Sequencing was done on a sample of PBMCs. CDR3 region: CASSELNSYEQYF. The bases are TGCGCCAGCAGTGAACTGAACTCCTACGAGCAGTACTTC.